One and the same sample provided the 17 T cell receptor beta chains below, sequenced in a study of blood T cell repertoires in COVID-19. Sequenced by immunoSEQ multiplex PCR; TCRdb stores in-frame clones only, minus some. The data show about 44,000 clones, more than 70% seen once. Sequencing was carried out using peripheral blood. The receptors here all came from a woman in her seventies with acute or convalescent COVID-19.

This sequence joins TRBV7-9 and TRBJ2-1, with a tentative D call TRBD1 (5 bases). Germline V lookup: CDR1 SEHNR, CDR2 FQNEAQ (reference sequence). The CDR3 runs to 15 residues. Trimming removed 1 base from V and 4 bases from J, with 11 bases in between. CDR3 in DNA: TGTGCCAGCAGCTTAGGGCAGGGAACTTACAATGAGCAGTTCTTC. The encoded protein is CASSLGQGTYNEQFF.

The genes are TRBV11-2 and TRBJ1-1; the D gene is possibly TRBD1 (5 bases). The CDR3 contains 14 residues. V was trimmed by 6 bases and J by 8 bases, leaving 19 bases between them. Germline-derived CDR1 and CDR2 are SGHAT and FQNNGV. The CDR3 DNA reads TGTGCCAGCAGTTTCACCGGATTTCAGGGAGAAGCTTTCTTT. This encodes CASSFTGFQGEAFF.

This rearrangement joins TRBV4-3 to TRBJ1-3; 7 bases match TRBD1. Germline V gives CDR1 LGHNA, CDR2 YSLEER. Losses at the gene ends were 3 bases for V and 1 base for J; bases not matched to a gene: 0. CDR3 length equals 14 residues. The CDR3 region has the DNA TGCGCCAGCAGCCAGGACAGGTCTGGAAACACCATATATTTT. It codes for CASSQDRSGNTIYF.

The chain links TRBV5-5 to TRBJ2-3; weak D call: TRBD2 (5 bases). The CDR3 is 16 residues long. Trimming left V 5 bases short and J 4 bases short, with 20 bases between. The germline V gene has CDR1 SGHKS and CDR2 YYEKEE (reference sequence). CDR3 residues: CASRIGARVVPDTQYF. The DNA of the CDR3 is TGTGCCAGCAGGATTGGAGCGAGGGTGGTTCCAGATACGCAGTATTTT.

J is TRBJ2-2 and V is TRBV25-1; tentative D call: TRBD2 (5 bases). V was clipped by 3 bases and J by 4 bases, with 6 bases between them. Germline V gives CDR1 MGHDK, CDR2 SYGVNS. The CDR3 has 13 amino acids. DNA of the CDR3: TGTGCCAGCAGTGAGAGGGTCACCGGGGAGCTGTTTTTT. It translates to CASSERVTGELFF.

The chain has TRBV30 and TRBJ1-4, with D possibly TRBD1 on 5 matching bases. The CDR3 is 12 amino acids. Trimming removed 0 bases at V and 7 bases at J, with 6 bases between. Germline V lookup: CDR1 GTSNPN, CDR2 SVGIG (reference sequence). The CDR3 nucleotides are TGTGCCTGGAGTGTCAGGGCTGAAAAACTGTTTTTT. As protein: CAWSVRAEKLFF.

This CDR3 reads CATSTVGQSNQPQHF. CDR3 nucleotides: TGTGCCACCAGCACAGTTGGACAGAGCAATCAGCCCCAGCATTTT. This rearrangement joins TRBV15 to TRBJ1-5; tentative D call: TRBD1 (6 bases). The ends were cut back, 4 bases at V and 1 base at J, with 11 bases in the middle. Germline V gene lookup returns CDR1 LNHNV and CDR2 YYDKDF (reference sequence). The CDR3 sequence is 15 residues long.

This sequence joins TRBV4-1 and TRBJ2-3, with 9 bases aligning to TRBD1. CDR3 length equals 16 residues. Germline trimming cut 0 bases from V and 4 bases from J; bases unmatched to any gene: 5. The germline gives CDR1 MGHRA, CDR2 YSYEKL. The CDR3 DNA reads TGCGCCAGCAGCCAAGACGGGACAGGGCGGTCAGATACGCAGTATTTT. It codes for CASSQDGTGRSDTQYF.

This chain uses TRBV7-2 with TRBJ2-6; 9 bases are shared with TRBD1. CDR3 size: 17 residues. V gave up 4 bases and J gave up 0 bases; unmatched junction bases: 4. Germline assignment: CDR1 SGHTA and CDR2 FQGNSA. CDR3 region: CASSSTGGGSGANVLTF. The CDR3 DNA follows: TGTGCCAGCAGCTCGACAGGGGGTGGCTCTGGGGCCAACGTCCTGACTTTC.

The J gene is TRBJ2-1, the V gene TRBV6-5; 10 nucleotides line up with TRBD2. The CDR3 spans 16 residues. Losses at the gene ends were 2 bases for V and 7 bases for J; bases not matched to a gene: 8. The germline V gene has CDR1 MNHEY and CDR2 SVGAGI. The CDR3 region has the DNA TGTGCCAGCAGTTACGACTTAGCGGGAGGTTCGAATGAGCAGTTCTTC. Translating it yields CASSYDLAGGSNEQFF.

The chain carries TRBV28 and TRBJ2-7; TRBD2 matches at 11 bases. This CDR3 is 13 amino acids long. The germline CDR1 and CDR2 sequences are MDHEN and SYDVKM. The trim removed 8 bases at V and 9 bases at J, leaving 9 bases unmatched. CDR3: CASGTSGAPWQYF. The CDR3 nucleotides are TGTGCCAGCGGGACTAGCGGAGCCCCGTGGCAGTACTTC.

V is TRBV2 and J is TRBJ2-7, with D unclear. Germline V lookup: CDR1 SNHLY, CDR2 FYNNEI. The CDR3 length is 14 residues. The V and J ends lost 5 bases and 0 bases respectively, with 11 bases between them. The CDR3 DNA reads TGTGCCAGCAGTCTCTCCACGGGCTCCTACGAGCAGTACTTC. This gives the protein CASSLSTGSYEQYF.

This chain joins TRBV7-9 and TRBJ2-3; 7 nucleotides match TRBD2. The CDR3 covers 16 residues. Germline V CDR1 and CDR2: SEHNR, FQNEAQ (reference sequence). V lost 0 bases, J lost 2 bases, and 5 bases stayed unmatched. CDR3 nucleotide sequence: TGTGCCAGCAGCTTAGCGGGGGGGATTTCCACAGATACGCAGTATTTT. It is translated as CASSLAGGISTDTQYF. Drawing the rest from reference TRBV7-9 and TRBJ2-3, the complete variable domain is DTGVSQNPRHKITKRGQNVTFRCDPISEHNRLYWYRQTLGQGPEFLTYFQNEAQLEKSRLLSDRFSAERPKGSFSTLEIQRTEQGDSAMYLCASSLAGGISTDTQYFGPGTRLTVL.

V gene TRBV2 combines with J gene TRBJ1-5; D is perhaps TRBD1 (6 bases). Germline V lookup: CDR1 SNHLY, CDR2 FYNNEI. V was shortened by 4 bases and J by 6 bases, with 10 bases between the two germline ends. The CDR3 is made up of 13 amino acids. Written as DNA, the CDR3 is TGTGCCAGCAGTGTTATAGGGGGTCAGCCCCAGCATTTT. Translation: CASSVIGGQPQHF.

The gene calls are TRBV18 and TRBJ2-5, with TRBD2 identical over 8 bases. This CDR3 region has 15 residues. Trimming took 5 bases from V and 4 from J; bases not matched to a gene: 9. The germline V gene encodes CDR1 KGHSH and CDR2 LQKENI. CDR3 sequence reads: CASSNTGTRGETQYF. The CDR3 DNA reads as TGTGCCAGCTCAAACACCGGGACTAGAGGAGAGACCCAGTACTTC.

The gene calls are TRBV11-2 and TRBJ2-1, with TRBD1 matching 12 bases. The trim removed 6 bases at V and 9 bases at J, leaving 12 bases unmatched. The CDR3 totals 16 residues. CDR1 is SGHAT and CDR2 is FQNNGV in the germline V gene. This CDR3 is CASSHTLGQGAGEQFF. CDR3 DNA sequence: TGTGCCAGCAGTCATACTTTGGGACAGGGGGCGGGTGAGCAGTTCTTC.

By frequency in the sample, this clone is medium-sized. The CDR3 region is CASRGPWTGELFF. The CDR3 DNA reads as TGTGCCTCCAGGGGGCCTTGGACCGGGGAGCTGTTTTTT. The rearrangement joins TRBV30 to TRBJ2-2, with TRBD1 matching 8 bases. V was pared by 7 bases and J by 5 bases, with 6 bases of the junction left unmatched. This CDR3 contains 13 residues. CDR1 and CDR2 from the germline V gene are GTSNPN and SVGIG (reference sequence).